Shown below are 13 T cell receptor beta chains from a single sample sequenced in a study of T cell responses to AZD1222 COVID-19 vaccine. Only in-frame clones appear in the TCRdb table, and some are missing; sequencing was by immunoSEQ multiplex PCR. The profile shows about 100,000 clones, roughly 86% of them singletons. Material: peripheral blood, obtained on day 0 of MenACWY control vaccination. The receptors were sampled from an adult in good health.

The chain couples TRBV7-3 to TRBJ2-2, with 8 bases aligning to TRBD1. The CDR3 runs to 16 residues. The V and J ends lost 4 bases and 3 bases, in that order; junction bases with no gene match: 7. Per germline, CDR1 SGHTA and CDR2 FQGTGA. The CDR3 DNA is TGTGCCAGCAGCTCCGGACAGGGAGGTTACACCGGGGAGCTGTTTTTT. It is translated as CASSSGQGGYTGELFF.

V and J are TRBV19 and TRBJ1-2, with a possible D match to TRBD1 (5 bases). Germline CDR1 reads LNHDA; CDR2 reads SQIVND (reference sequence). V was shortened by 6 bases and J by 3 bases, with 17 bases between the two germline ends. This CDR3 has 15 residues. In nucleotides, the CDR3 is TGTGCCAGTAGCCATGGGCGCGAGGGACACTATGGCTACACCTTC. It specifies CASSHGREGHYGYTF. Using reference TRBV19 and TRBJ1-2 for the parts outside the CDR3, the full variable domain is DGGITQSPKYLFRKEGQNVTLSCEQNLNHDAMYWYRQDPGQGLRLIYYSQIVNDFQKGDIAEGYSVSREKKESFPLTVTSAQKNPTAFYLCASSHGREGHYGYTFGSGTRLTVV.

The chain employs TRBV4-2 and TRBJ2-2; TRBD2 agrees at 7 bases. The CDR3 length is 17 residues. The germline CDR1 and CDR2 sequences are LGHNA and YNFKEQ. J was trimmed by 0 bases and V by 2 bases; bases with no gene match: 6. CDR3 nucleotides: TGTGCCAGCAGCCAATACACCGGGACTACGAACACCGGGGAGCTGTTTTTT. It specifies CASSQYTGTTNTGELFF.

The chain is built from TRBV7-3 and TRBJ2-3; 8 bases line up with TRBD2. The CDR3 has 14 residues. In germline, CDR1 is SGHTA, CDR2 FQGTGA. The V and J ends lost 5 bases and 4 bases, in that order; junction bases with no gene match: 5. CDR3 DNA sequence: TGTGCCAGCAGCCCGGGACTAGGGGCAGATACGCAGTATTTT. Encoded protein: CASSPGLGADTQYF.

The chain uses TRBV28 and TRBJ2-3; 8 nucleotides line up with TRBD2. V was clipped by 7 bases and J by 4 bases; unmatched bases: 4. This CDR3 region has 13 residues. Germline V gene sequence: CDR1 MDHEN, CDR2 SYDVKM. The CDR3 DNA is TGTGCCAGCACAAAAGCGGGAGCAGATACGCAGTATTTT. Translated, it gives CASTKAGADTQYF. Supplemented by reference TRBV28 and TRBJ2-3, the full variable domain reads DVKVTQSSRYLVKRTGEKVFLECVQDMDHENMFWYRQDPGLGLRLIYFSYDVKMKEKGDIPEGYSVSREKKERFSLILESASTNQTSMYLCASTKAGADTQYFGPGTRLTVL.

CDR3 DNA: TGTGCCAGCACCGGGGACAGCTTCTCCTACGAGCAGTACTTC. Its translation: CASTGDSFSYEQYF. The chain employs TRBV5-5 and TRBJ2-7, with 7 bases aligning to TRBD1. The CDR3 totals 14 residues. V lost 6 bases and J lost 0; bases outside the gene matches: 6. CDR1 SGHKS and CDR2 YYEKEE come from the germline V gene (reference sequence).

This clone was counted a few times. The chain uses TRBV28 and TRBJ2-5; D possibly corresponds to TRBD2 (6 bases). Germline V gene data show CDR1 as MDHEN and CDR2 as SYDVKM. Trimming cost V 7 bases and J 3 bases, with 9 bases left between them. This CDR3 is built from 12 residues. The CDR3 loop reads CASNQREETQYF. The CDR3 DNA is TGTGCCAGCAATCAGCGGGAAGAGACCCAGTACTTC.

This clone has a handful of counts. The V gene is TRBV27, the J gene TRBJ2-1, with 7 bases that match TRBD1. CDR1 is MNHEY, CDR2 SMNVEV, per germline (reference sequence). The length of the CDR3 is 15 residues. Trimming removed 6 bases from V and 9 bases from J; junction bases left unmatched: 14. This CDR3 is CASRQGGQSPVEQFF. The CDR3 DNA reads as TGTGCCAGCAGACAAGGGGGACAGAGCCCCGTTGAGCAGTTCTTC.

V gene TRBV10-3 combines with J gene TRBJ2-3, with a possible D match to TRBD1 (6 bases). The CDR3 totals 13 residues. V was cut by 5 bases and J by 3 bases, with 9 bases left in between. Germline loops: CDR1 ENHRY, CDR2 SYGVKD. CDR3 bases: TGTGCCATCAGTTTTCAGGGGACAGATACGCAGTATTTT. Amino acids: CAISFQGTDTQYF.

The chain uses TRBV19 and TRBJ1-5; 7 nucleotides match TRBD1. Germline V gives CDR1 LNHDA, CDR2 SQIVND (reference sequence). CDR3 length equals 14 residues. The J segment lost 8 bases and the V segment lost 6 bases, leaving 10 bases of the junction unmatched. CDR3 region: CASRVQGEGEPQHF. CDR3 coding DNA: TGTGCCAGTAGAGTGCAGGGGGAAGGGGAGCCCCAGCATTTT. The entire variable domain, with the rest obtained from reference TRBV19 and TRBJ1-5, is as follows: DGGITQSPKYLFRKEGQNVTLSCEQNLNHDAMYWYRQDPGQGLRLIYYSQIVNDFQKGDIAEGYSVSREKKESFPLTVTSAQKNPTAFYLCASRVQGEGEPQHFGDGTRLSIL.

The V call is TRBV4-3, the J call TRBJ2-1; 9 bases fit TRBD1. The V gene end was trimmed by 1 base and the J gene end by 4 bases; junction bases not matched to a gene: 5. Looked up from germline, CDR1 is LGHNA and CDR2 is YSLEER. This CDR3 has 16 amino acids. The CDR3 nucleotides read TGCGCCAGCAGCCAAGGTACAGGGGGCAGGTACAATGAGCAGTTCTTC. This encodes CASSQGTGGRYNEQFF.

The chain carries TRBV11-2 and TRBJ2-7; no firm D call. Germline CDR1 is SGHAT and CDR2 is FQNNGV. V was pared by 5 bases and J by 2 bases, with 7 bases between. This CDR3 is built from 12 residues. CDR3 nucleotides: TGTGCCAGCAGCCCCCAGGCCTACGAGCAGTACTTC. Translating it yields CASSPQAYEQYF.

This chain joins TRBV9 and TRBJ2-7; 8 bases are shared with TRBD2. In germline, CDR1 is SGDLS, CDR2 YYNGEE. The V and J ends lost 0 bases and 3 bases, in that order; junction bases with no gene match: 2. The CDR3 is 14 amino acids. The CDR3 DNA follows: TGTGCCAGCAGCGTAGATGCGGGAGGCTACGAGCAGTACTTC. It encodes CASSVDAGGYEQYF.